The 16 T cell receptor beta chains listed next were all sequenced from one sample in a study of T-cell memory formation after mild COVID-19. TCRdb reprocessed the 5' RACE reads with MiXCR, giving one entry per CDR3 protein. In the table there are some 260,000 distinct CDR3 sequences, approximately 16% of which are singletons. The sequencing input was PBMCs or a T cell subset sorted from them (not recorded which). The receptors derive from a young man who had mild COVID-19 (a few samples of this study predate the infection). Cell type and time point are not known.

This clonotype was counted a few times. The chain is built from TRBV7-3 and TRBJ2-1; D perhaps matches TRBD2 (8 bases). Between the trimmed V and J ends, which lost 6 bases and 8 bases, there was a span of 17 bases. This CDR3 comprises 14 residues. Looked up from germline, CDR1 is SGHTA and CDR2 is FQGTGA. In nucleotides, the CDR3 is TGTGCCAGCAGTGTGGGACTAGGGGGCCATGAGCAGTTCTTC. Its protein product is CASSVGLGGHEQFF.

This clonotype was recorded many times. The rearrangement uses TRBV5-1 and TRBJ2-5; 8 bases are shared with TRBD1. Germline-derived CDR1 and CDR2 are SGHRS and YFSETQ. The V and J ends lost 2 bases and 1 base, in that order; junction bases with no gene match: 7. This CDR3 has 16 amino acids. Written as DNA, the CDR3 is TGCGCCAGCAGCTTTTTCGGGACAGGCACCCAAGAGACCCAGTACTTC. Translated: CASSFFGTGTQETQYF. Full variable domain (missing parts from reference TRBV5-1 and TRBJ2-5): KAGVTQTPRYLIKTRGQQVTLSCSPISGHRSVSWYQQTPGQGLQFLFEYFSETQRNKGNFPGRFSGRQFSNSRSEMNVSTLELGDSALYLCASSFFGTGTQETQYFGPGTRLLVL.

A few counts support this clonotype. The gene calls are TRBV20-1 and TRBJ1-4; D remains ambiguous. The CDR3 has 15 amino acids. V was clipped by 3 bases and J by 0 bases, with 11 bases between them. CDR1 and CDR2 from the germline V gene are DFQATT and SNEGSKA (reference sequence). The CDR3 region is CSASETLATNEKLFF. CDR3 nucleotides: TGCAGTGCTAGCGAGACACTCGCAACTAATGAAAAACTGTTTTTT.

This clonotype was counted a few times. The rearrangement joins TRBV12-3 or TRBV12-4 to TRBJ1-4, with a tentative D call TRBD1 (5 bases). The V end lost 1 base, the J end lost 9 bases, and 12 bases lay between the germline ends. The CDR3 is 14 residues long. This CDR3 reads CASSLGRQPQKLFF. The CDR3 nucleotides are TGTGCCAGCAGTTTAGGGAGACAGCCGCAAAAACTGTTTTTT.

This clonotype was counted between two and nine times. The V gene is TRBV3-1, the J gene TRBJ2-1, with D hard to call. Deletions cut 9 bases from V and 9 bases from J, with 18 bases between. The CDR3 loop spans 13 amino acids. Germline assignment: CDR1 LGHDT and CDR2 YNNKEL (reference sequence). The CDR3 protein is CASTSSLLGEQFF. CDR3 DNA: TGTGCCAGTACCTCCTCGCTACTTGGTGAGCAGTTCTTC.

The chain has TRBV11-2 and TRBJ1-5; 10 bases are shared with TRBD1. Per the germline V gene, CDR1 is SGHAT and CDR2 is FQNNGV. With V trimmed by 4 bases and J by 7 bases, 7 bases remained unmatched. This CDR3 comprises 15 residues. CDR3 DNA: TGTGCCAGCAGCTCCGGGACAGGGGCGGGCCAGCCCCAGCATTTT. Amino acid sequence: CASSSGTGAGQPQHF.

A few counts support this clonotype. The rearrangement joins TRBV9 to TRBJ2-5, with 10 bases matching TRBD2. The CDR3 loop spans 14 amino acids. Germline CDR1 SGDLS, CDR2 YYNGEE. V lost 5 bases to trimming and J lost 5 bases; unmatched junction nucleotides: 6. CDR3: CASSSGGSGETQYF. CDR3 DNA sequence: TGTGCCAGCAGTAGCGGGGGGTCAGGGGAGACCCAGTACTTC.

The chain recombines TRBV7-2 with TRBJ2-3; D is perhaps TRBD2 (5 bases). The CDR3 contains 14 residues. V was clipped by 5 bases and J by 4 bases, with 13 bases between them. In germline, CDR1 is SGHTA, CDR2 FQGNSA. The CDR3 sequence is CASSPREGSDTQYF. DNA for the CDR3: TGTGCCAGCAGCCCACGTGAGGGATCAGATACGCAGTATTTT.

In this sample, this clonotype turned up a few times. V and J are TRBV23-1 and TRBJ2-3; the D gene is possibly TRBD2 (5 bases). TRBV23-1 is an ORF, with its function uncertain. The CDR3 totals 12 residues. The germline V and J ends were trimmed by 8 bases and 3 bases, with 9 bases remaining between them. The CDR3 region has the DNA TGCGCCAGCCCCCCGGGAACAGATACGCAGTATTTT. Translating it yields CASPPGTDTQYF.

There are a few counts of this clonotype. Compared with germline, one end of the junction differs, possibly owing to a read error. V and J are TRBV20-1 and TRBJ2-2; D gene unclear. This CDR3 region has 15 residues. CDR1 DFQATT and CDR2 SNEGSKA come from the germline V gene (reference sequence). CDR3 in DNA: TGCAGTGCTCGAGAGAGCTCTAAGGACACCGGGGAGCTGTTTTTT. It yields the protein CSARESSKDTGELFF.

The chain uses TRBV20-1 and TRBJ2-3; 8 bases align to TRBD2. Trimming cost V 2 bases and J 1 base; bases outside gene matches: 5. The CDR3 covers 15 residues. The V gene's germline CDR1 is DFQATT and CDR2 SNEGSKA (reference sequence). The CDR3 region is CSARHPAGGTDTQYF. The CDR3 nucleotides read TGCAGTGCTAGACATCCAGCGGGGGGCACAGATACGCAGTATTTT.

This clonotype was detected only a few times. The chain joins TRBV24-1 to TRBJ2-1; D perhaps matches TRBD1 (5 bases). This CDR3 has 15 residues. Germline values: CDR1 KGHDR, CDR2 SFDVKD. Trimming shortened V by 2 bases and J by 8 bases, and 15 bases separated the two germline ends. In nucleotides, the CDR3 is TGTGCCACCAGTGATTCCTCTAGGGGCGGCGATGAGCAGTTCTTC. It encodes CATSDSSRGGDEQFF.

This clonotype has ten or more counts. The chain combines TRBV7-2 with TRBJ2-3; 9 bases agree with TRBD1. The ends lost 3 bases at V and 6 bases at J; junction bases unmatched: 4. CDR1 SGHTA and CDR2 FQGNSA come from the germline V gene. The CDR3 loop spans 14 amino acids. CDR3: CASSLDRGSDTQYF. CDR3 DNA sequence: TGTGCCAGCAGCTTGGACAGGGGATCGGATACGCAGTATTTT. Full variable domain (remainder filled in from reference TRBV7-2 and TRBJ2-3): GAGVSQSPSNKVTEKGKDVELRCDPISGHTALYWYRQSLGQGLEFLIYFQGNSAPDKSGLPSDRFSAERTGGSVSTLTIQRTQQEDSAVYLCASSLDRGSDTQYFGPGTRLTVL.

This clonotype was observed a handful of times. V usage is TRBV12-3 or TRBV12-4 and J usage is TRBJ2-7; D unresolved. V lost 3 bases to trimming and J lost 3 bases, with 12 bases between them. This CDR3 is 14 amino acids long. As DNA, the CDR3 is TGTGCCAGCAGTTTCTCCTGGGTGAACTACGAGCAGTACTTC. Its protein is CASSFSWVNYEQYF.

This clonotype was picked up many times. J is TRBJ1-2 and V is TRBV20-1; D gene ambiguous. The CDR3 spans 11 residues. V was pared by 7 bases and J by 3 bases, with 9 bases between. Per the germline V gene, CDR1 is DFQATT and CDR2 is SNEGSKA (reference sequence). The CDR3 spells CSGTDDYGYTF. In nucleotides, the CDR3 is TGCAGTGGGACGGATGACTATGGCTACACCTTC.

In its sample, this clonotype was seen once. This sequence joins TRBV19 and TRBJ2-5; the D is unclear. The CDR3 loop spans 14 amino acids. V was cut by 4 bases and J by 2 bases, with 11 bases left in between. Germline V gene data show CDR1 as LNHDA and CDR2 as SQIVND (reference sequence). Here the CDR3 DNA reads TGTGCCAGTAGTAAATCGCGGAGACAAGAGACCCAGTACTTC. Its translation: CASSKSRRQETQYF.